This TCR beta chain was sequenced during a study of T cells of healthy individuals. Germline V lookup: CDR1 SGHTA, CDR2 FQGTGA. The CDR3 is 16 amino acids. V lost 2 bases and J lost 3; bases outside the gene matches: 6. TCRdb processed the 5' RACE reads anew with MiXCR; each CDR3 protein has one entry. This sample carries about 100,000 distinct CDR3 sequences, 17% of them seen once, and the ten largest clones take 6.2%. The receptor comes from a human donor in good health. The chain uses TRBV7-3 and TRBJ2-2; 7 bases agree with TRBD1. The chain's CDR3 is CASSLLGGADTGELFF. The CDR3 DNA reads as TGTGCCAGCAGCTTACTAGGGGGCGCGGACACCGGGGAGCTGTTTTTT.